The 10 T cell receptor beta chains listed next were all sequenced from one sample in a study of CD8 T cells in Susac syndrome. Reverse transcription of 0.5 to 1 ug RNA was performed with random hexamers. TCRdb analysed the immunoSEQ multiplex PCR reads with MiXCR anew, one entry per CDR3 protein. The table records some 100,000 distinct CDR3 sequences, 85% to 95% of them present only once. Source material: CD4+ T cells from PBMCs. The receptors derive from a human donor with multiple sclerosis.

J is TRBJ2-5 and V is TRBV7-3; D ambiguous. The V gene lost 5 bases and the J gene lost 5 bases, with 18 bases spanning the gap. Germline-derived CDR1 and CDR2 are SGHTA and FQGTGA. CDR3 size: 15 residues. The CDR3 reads CASSPTASSWETQYF. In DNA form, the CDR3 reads TGTGCCAGCAGCCCAACTGCTAGTTCGTGGGAGACCCAGTACTTC.

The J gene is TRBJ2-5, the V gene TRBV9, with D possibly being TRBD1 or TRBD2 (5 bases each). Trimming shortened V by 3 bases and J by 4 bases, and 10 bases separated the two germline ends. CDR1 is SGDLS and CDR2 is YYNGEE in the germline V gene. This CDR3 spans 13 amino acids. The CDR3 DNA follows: TGTGCCAGCAGCGGGGGGATGAGAGAGACCCAGTACTTC. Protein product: CASSGGMRETQYF.

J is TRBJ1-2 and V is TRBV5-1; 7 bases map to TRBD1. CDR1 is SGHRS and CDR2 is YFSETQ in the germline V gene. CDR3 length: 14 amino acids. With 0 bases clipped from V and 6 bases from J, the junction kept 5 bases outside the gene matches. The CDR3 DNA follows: TGCGCCAGCAGCTTGGGCGACAGGGAGCATGGCTACACCTTC. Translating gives CASSLGDREHGYTF.

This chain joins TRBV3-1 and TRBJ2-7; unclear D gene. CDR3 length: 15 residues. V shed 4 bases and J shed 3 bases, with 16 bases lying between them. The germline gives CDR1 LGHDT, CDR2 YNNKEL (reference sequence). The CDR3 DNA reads TGTGCCAGCAGCCCTTCTACTGGTGGGAACTACGAGCAGTACTTC. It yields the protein CASSPSTGGNYEQYF.

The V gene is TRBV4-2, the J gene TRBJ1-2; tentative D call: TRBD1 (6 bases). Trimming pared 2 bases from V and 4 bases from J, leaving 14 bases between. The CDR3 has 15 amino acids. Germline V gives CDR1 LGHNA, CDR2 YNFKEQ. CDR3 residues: CASSQPTGNGYGYTF. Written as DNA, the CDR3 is TGTGCCAGCAGCCAACCCACAGGGAATGGCTATGGCTACACCTTC.

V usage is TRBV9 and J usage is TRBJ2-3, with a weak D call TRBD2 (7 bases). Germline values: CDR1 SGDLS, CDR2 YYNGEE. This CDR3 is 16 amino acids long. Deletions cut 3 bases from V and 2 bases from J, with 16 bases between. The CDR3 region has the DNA TGTGCCAGCAGCGCCATAGAGGGGGGGCCCACAGATACGCAGTATTTT. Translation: CASSAIEGGPTDTQYF. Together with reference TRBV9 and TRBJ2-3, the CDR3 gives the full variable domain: DSGVTQTPKHLITATGQRVTLRCSPRSGDLSVYWYQQSLDQGLQFLIQYYNGEERAKGNILERFSAQQFPDLHSELNLSSLELGDSALYFCASSAIEGGPTDTQYFGPGTRLTVL.

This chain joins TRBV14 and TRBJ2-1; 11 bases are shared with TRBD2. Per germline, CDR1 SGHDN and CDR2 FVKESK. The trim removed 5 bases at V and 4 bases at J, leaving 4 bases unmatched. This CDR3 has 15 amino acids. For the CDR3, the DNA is TGTGCCAGCAGCTCACGACTAGCGGGGTACAATGAGCAGTTCTTC. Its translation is CASSSRLAGYNEQFF.

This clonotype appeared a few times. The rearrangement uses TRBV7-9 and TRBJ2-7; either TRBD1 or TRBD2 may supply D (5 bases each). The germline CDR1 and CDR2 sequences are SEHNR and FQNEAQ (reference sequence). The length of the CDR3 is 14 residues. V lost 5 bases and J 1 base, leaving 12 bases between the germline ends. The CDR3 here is CASSQGTASYEQYF. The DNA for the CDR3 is TGTGCCAGCAGCCAAGGGACGGCATCCTACGAGCAGTACTTC.

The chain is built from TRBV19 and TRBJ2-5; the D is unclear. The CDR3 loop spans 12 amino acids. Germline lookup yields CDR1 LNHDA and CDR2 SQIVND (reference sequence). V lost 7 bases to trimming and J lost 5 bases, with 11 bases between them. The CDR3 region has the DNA TGTGCCAGTAAGGGCACCAAGGAGACCCAGTACTTC. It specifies CASKGTKETQYF.

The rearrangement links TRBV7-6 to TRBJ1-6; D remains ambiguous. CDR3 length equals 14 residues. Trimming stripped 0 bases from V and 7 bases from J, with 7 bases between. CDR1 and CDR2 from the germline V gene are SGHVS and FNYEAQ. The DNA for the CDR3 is TGTGCCAGCAGCTTAGCCCACCAGAATTCACCCCTCCACTTT. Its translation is CASSLAHQNSPLHF.